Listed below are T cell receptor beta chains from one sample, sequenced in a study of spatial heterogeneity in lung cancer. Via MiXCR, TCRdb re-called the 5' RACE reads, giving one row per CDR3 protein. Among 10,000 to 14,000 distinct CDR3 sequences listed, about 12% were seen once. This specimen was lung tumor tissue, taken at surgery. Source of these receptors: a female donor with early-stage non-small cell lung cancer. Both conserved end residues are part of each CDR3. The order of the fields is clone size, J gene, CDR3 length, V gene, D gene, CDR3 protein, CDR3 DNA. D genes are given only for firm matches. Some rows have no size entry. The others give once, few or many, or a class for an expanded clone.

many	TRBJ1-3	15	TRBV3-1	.	CASSLPGTQGNTIYF	TGTGCCAGCAGCCTTCCCGGGACTCAAGGAAACACCATATATTTT
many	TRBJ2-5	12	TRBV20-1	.	CSASTGRETQYF	TGCAGTGCTAGTACAGGGAGAGAGACCCAGTACTTC
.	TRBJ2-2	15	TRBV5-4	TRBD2	CASSSSGRRTGELFF	TGTGCCAGCAGCTCTAGCGGGAGACGAACCGGGGAGCTGTTTTTT
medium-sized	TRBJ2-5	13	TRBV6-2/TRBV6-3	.	CASGTHLGETQYF	TGTGCCAGCGGGACCCATCTGGGGGAGACCCAGTACTTC
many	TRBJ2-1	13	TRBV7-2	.	CASSSTGRNEQFF	TGTGCCAGCAGCTCGACAGGTAGGAATGAGCAGTTCTTC
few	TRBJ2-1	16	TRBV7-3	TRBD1	CASSLTDRVSYNEQFF	TGTGCCAGCAGCTTAACGGACAGGGTGTCCTACAATGAGCAGTTCTTC
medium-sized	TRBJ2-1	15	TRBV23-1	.	CASSPSVGNYNEQFF	TGCGCCAGCAGTCCCAGCGTTGGGAACTACAATGAGCAGTTCTTC
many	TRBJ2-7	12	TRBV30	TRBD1	CAWSPGTEEQYF	TGTGCCTGGAGTCCCGGGACAGAGGAGCAGTACTTC
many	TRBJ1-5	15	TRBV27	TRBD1	CASSFKGTGLQPQHF	TGTGCCAGCAGTTTCAAAGGGACAGGGCTTCAGCCCCAGCATTTT
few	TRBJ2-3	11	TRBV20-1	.	CSASHGDTQYF	TGCAGTGCTAGTCATGGAGATACGCAGTATTTT
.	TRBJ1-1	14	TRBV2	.	CASRKPGTNTEAFF	TGTGCCAGCAGGAAACCAGGGACAAACACTGAAGCTTTCTTT
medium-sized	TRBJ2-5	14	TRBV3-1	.	CASSQGLSQETQYF	TGTGCCAGCAGCCAGGGACTTTCCCAAGAGACCCAGTACTTC
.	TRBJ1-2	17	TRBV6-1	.	CASSEAVAGVLERGYTF	TGTGCCAGCAGTGAAGCCGTGGCAGGGGTATTGGAGAGAGGCTACACCTTC
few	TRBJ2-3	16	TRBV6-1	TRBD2	CASSEASGVSTDTQYF	TGTGCCAGCAGTGAAGCGAGCGGGGTATCCACAGATACGCAGTATTTT
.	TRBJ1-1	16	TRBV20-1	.	CSARTLAGTQNTEAFF	TGCAGTGCTAGAACCCTGGCAGGTACTCAGAACACTGAAGCTTTCTTT
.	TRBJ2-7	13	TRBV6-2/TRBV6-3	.	CASSTGILYEQYF	TGTGCCAGCAGTACAGGGATCCTCTACGAGCAGTACTTC
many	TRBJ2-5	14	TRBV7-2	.	CASSLEQRAETQYF	TGTGCCAGCAGCTTAGAACAGAGGGCCGAGACCCAGTACTTC
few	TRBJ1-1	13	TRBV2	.	CASSGGDGTEAFF	TGTGCCAGCAGTGGGGGGGACGGAACTGAAGCTTTCTTT
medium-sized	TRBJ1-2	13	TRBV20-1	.	CSALGRLNYGYTF	TGCAGTGCTCTAGGACGACTTAACTATGGCTACACCTTC
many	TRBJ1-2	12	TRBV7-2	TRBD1	CASSFGQDGYTF	TGTGCCAGCAGCTTCGGACAGGACGGCTACACCTTC
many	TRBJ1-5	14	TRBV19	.	CASSTSGQNQPQHF	TGTGCCAGTAGCACGTCAGGACAGAATCAGCCCCAGCATTTT
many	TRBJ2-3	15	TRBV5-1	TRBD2	CASSRGLAGGDTQYF	TGCGCCAGCAGCCGAGGACTAGCGGGGGGAGATACGCAGTATTTT
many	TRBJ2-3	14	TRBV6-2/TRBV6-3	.	CASSSSRGTDTQYF	TGTGCCAGCAGTTCTTCAAGGGGAACAGATACGCAGTATTTT
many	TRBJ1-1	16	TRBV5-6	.	CASSLGVGRGDTEAFF	TGTGCCAGCAGCTTGGGGGTCGGCCGGGGAGACACTGAAGCTTTCTTT
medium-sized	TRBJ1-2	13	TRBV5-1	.	CASSTWDSGGYTF	TGCGCCAGCAGCACTTGGGACTCAGGTGGCTACACCTTC
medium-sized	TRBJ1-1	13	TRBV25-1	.	CASTGHMNTGAFF	TGTGCCAGCACCGGACACATGAACACTGGAGCTTTCTTT
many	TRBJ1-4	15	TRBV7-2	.	CASSRVPGSNEKLFF	TGTGCCAGCAGCCGCGTGCCGGGATCTAATGAAAAACTGTTTTTT
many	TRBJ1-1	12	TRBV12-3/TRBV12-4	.	CASNGESTEAFF	TGTGCCAGCAACGGGGAGTCCACTGAAGCTTTCTTT
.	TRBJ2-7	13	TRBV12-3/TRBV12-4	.	CASSVDSPYEQYF	TGTGCCAGCAGCGTGGACAGCCCCTACGAGCAGTACTTC
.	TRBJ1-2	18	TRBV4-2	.	CASSQDRGGATANYGYTF	TGTGCCAGCAGCCAAGATAGGGGCGGGGCGACTGCTAACTATGGCTACACCTTC
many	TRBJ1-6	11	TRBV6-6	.	CASTEGSPLHF	TGTGCCAGCACCGAGGGTTCACCCCTCCACTTT
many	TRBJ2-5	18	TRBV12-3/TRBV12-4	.	CASWTGLPNTFGQETQYF	TGTGCCAGCTGGACCGGGTTGCCAAACACGTTTGGCCAAGAGACCCAGTACTTC
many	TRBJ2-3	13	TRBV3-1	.	CASSGLFTDTQYF	TGTGCCAGCAGCGGACTTTTTACAGATACGCAGTATTTT
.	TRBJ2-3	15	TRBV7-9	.	CASSLWETSTDTQYF	TGTGCCAGCAGCTTATGGGAAACTAGCACAGATACGCAGTATTTT
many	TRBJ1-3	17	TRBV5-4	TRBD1	CASSEITGGNSGNTIYF	TGTGCCAGCAGCGAAATTACAGGGGGGAACTCTGGAAACACCATATATTTT
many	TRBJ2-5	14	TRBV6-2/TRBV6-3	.	CASSPRGGTETQYF	TGTGCCAGCAGCCCCAGGGGAGGGACGGAGACCCAGTACTTC
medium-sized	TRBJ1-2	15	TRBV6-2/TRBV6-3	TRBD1	CASSYPFGTGNGYTF	TGTGCCAGCAGTTACCCGTTCGGGACAGGGAATGGCTACACCTTC
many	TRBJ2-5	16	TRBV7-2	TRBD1	CASSLAPRGGGETQYF	TGTGCCAGCAGCTTAGCACCGCGAGGGGGCGGGGAGACCCAGTACTTC
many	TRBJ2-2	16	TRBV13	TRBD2	CASSLEAAGDTGELFF	TGTGCCAGCAGCTTAGAAGCAGCGGGGGACACCGGGGAGCTGTTTTTT
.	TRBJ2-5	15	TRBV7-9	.	CASSPPPEYQETQYF	TGTGCCAGCAGCCCCCCCCCAGAGTACCAAGAGACCCAGTACTTC
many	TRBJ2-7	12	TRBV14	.	CASSQKWHEQYF	TGTGCCAGCAGCCAAAAGTGGCACGAGCAGTACTTC
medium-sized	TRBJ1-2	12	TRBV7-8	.	CASSNDRYGYTF	TGTGCCAGCAGCAACGACAGATATGGCTACACCTTC
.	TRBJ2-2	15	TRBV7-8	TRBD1	CASSPLTGGHGELFF	TGTGCCAGCAGCCCACTGACAGGGGGCCACGGGGAGCTGTTTTTT
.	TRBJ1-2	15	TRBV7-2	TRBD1	CASSIGQGSQYGYTF	TGTGCCAGCAGCATCGGACAGGGGTCCCAATATGGCTACACCTTC
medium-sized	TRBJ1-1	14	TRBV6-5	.	CASSLYEEDTEAFF	TGTGCCAGCAGTTTATACGAGGAGGACACTGAAGCTTTCTTT